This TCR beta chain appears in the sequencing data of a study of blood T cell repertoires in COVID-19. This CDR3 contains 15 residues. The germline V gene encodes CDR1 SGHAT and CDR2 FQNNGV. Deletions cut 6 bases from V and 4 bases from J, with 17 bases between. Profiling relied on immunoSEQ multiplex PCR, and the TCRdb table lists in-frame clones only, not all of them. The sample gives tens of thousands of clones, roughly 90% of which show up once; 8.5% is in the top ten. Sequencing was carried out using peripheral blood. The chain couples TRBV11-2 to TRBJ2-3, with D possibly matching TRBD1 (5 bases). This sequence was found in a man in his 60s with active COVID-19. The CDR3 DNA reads TGTGCCAGCAGACGAAGGGGTGGTGGCGCAGATACGCAGTATTTT. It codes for CASRRRGGGADTQYF.